These 16 T cell receptor beta chains originate from one sample sequenced in a study of patients and donors after allogeneic stem cell transplantation. One entry per CDR3 protein, called by TCRdb with MiXCR from the RT-PCR reads. Of 800,000 to 1,000,000 distinct CDR3 sequences listed, under 20% were seen once; the top ten hold 5% to 7.5%. The sequenced sample was blood, either unsorted or a sorted T cell fraction (not recorded which). The receptors come from a human donor who was either an allogeneic HSCT recipient or a stem cell or donor lymphocyte infusion donor (not recorded which). It is not recorded whose cells these are; they may come from a transplant donor.

V gene TRBV6-1 combines with J gene TRBJ1-4; TRBD1 agrees at 7 bases. Trimming removed 6 bases from V and 8 bases from J; junction bases left unmatched: 12. The CDR3 length is 15 residues. In germline, CDR1 is MNHNS, CDR2 SASEGT. The CDR3 region is CASRVTGVAWEKLFF. In nucleotides, the CDR3 is TGTGCCAGCAGGGTCACAGGGGTGGCTTGGGAAAAACTGTTTTTT.

This clonotype was detected only a few times. The chain combines TRBV29-1 with TRBJ2-1; 7 nucleotides match TRBD2. The V segment lost 5 bases and the J segment 7 bases; nucleotides outside the gene matches: 14. This CDR3 region has 15 residues. Germline-derived CDR1 and CDR2 are SQVTM and ANQGSEA. In DNA form, the CDR3 reads TGCAGCGTTAACTTCGCGGGGGTTACCGGGAATGAGCAGTTCTTC. Amino acid sequence: CSVNFAGVTGNEQFF.

This chain links TRBV9 with TRBJ2-3; D remains ambiguous. CDR3 length: 17 amino acids. Per germline, CDR1 SGDLS and CDR2 YYNGEE. The germline V and J ends were trimmed by 0 bases and 2 bases, with 16 bases remaining between them. The CDR3 loop reads CASSVEGSSLSTDTQYF. The CDR3 DNA is TGTGCCAGCAGCGTAGAGGGCTCATCACTGTCCACAGATACGCAGTATTTT.

This clonotype was picked up a small number of times. The rearrangement joins TRBV27 to TRBJ2-4; tentatively, D is TRBD2 (6 bases). There are 13 residues in the CDR3. The V gene's germline CDR1 is MNHEY and CDR2 SMNVEV (reference sequence). With 1 base removed from V and 6 bases from J, the gap between germline ends came to 7 bases. The CDR3 DNA is TGTGCCAGCAGTTTATACGGGAGAAACATTCAGTACTTC. Its protein is CASSLYGRNIQYF.

This clonotype was seen at least ten times. The chain uses TRBV12-3 or TRBV12-4 and TRBJ2-3; 7 bases agree with TRBD2. There are 14 residues in the CDR3. Unmatched junction bases numbered 1, after V lost 3 bases and J lost 1 base. CDR3: CASSFGGGTDTQYF. In DNA, the CDR3 is TGTGCCAGCAGTTTTGGGGGGGGCACAGATACGCAGTATTTT.

This chain connects TRBV7-3 to TRBJ1-1, with D perhaps TRBD1 (5 bases). The V and J ends lost 1 base and 3 bases respectively, with 6 bases between them. The CDR3 has 13 amino acids. Germline-derived CDR1 and CDR2 are SGHTA and FQGTGA. The CDR3 loop is CASSLRQYTEAFF. In nucleotides, the CDR3 is TGTGCCAGCAGCTTAAGACAGTACACTGAAGCTTTCTTT.

A few counts support this clonotype. This rearrangement joins TRBV9 to TRBJ2-2; D is perhaps TRBD1 or TRBD2 (5 bases each). The germline CDR1 and CDR2 sequences are SGDLS and YYNGEE. This CDR3 has 14 amino acids. The V end was cut by 3 bases, the J end by 6 bases, with 12 bases between. The CDR3 spells CASSATQGAGELFF. As DNA, the CDR3 is TGTGCCAGCAGCGCAACTCAGGGAGCCGGGGAGCTGTTTTTT.

This clonotype was seen a few times. V gene TRBV20-1 combines with J gene TRBJ2-5, with 8 nucleotides matching TRBD1. V lost 6 bases and J lost 0; bases outside the gene matches: 3. The CDR3 length is 13 residues. Germline V gene data show CDR1 as DFQATT and CDR2 as SNEGSKA (reference sequence). CDR3 nucleotides: TGCAGTGCCGAGGGACAGGACCAAGAGACCCAGTACTTC. This translates into CSAEGQDQETQYF.

The rearrangement uses TRBV10-3 and TRBJ1-2, with D perhaps matching TRBD1 (5 bases). V was shortened by 10 bases and J by 2 bases, with 11 bases between the two germline ends. Germline V gene data show CDR1 as ENHRY and CDR2 as SYGVKD. This CDR3 is built from 12 residues. In nucleotides, the CDR3 is TGTGCCAACGGACGGGACAACTATGGCTACACCTTC. Protein product: CANGRDNYGYTF.

The chain recombines TRBV5-1 with TRBJ2-4; D may be TRBD1 (6 bases). V was shortened by 0 bases and J by 9 bases, with 13 bases between the two germline ends. CDR1 and CDR2 from the germline V gene are SGHRS and YFSETQ. CDR3 length: 14 residues. The CDR3, as DNA: TGCGCCAGCAGCTTGGGTACAGGGTCGGTCATTCAGTACTTC. This encodes CASSLGTGSVIQYF.

The V and J genes are TRBV9 and TRBJ2-7; 9 nucleotides agree with TRBD2. The CDR3 totals 18 residues. V was pared by 3 bases and J by 3 bases, with 16 bases of the junction left unmatched. CDR1 SGDLS and CDR2 YYNGEE come from the germline V gene. CDR3 DNA: TGTGCCAGCAGCGCCAACCCGGGTGGGGGACTAGCAATCTACGAGCAGTACTTC. Translating it yields CASSANPGGGLAIYEQYF.

This chain uses TRBV20-1 with TRBJ1-5; a possible D gene is TRBD1 (5 bases). CDR1 DFQATT and CDR2 SNEGSKA come from the germline V gene (reference sequence). This CDR3 is 15 amino acids long. V was trimmed by 5 bases and J by 4 bases, leaving 18 bases between them. CDR3 amino acids: CSALNQTGRNQPQHF. In DNA form, the CDR3 reads TGCAGTGCTCTTAACCAAACGGGGCGGAATCAGCCCCAGCATTTT.

This clonotype showed up just a few times. The chain is built from TRBV6-1 and TRBJ1-1; tentatively, D is TRBD1 (6 bases). This CDR3 region has 15 residues. Trimming shortened V by 8 bases and J by 1 base, and 17 bases separated the two germline ends. CDR1 is MNHNS, CDR2 SASEGT, per germline. The CDR3 reads CASGSGTKKNTEAFF. CDR3 nucleotide sequence: TGTGCCAGCGGGTCCGGGACAAAGAAGAACACTGAAGCTTTCTTT.

The V call is TRBV7-3, the J call TRBJ1-2; D not certain. Germline lookup yields CDR1 SGHTA and CDR2 FQGTGA. V was clipped by 0 bases and J by 6 bases, with 11 bases between them. This CDR3 has 14 amino acids. The CDR3 loop is CASSLTALGDGYTF. The CDR3, as DNA: TGTGCCAGCAGCTTAACAGCTCTGGGAGATGGCTACACCTTC.

The chain has TRBV11-2 and TRBJ2-1; tentatively, D is TRBD1 (5 bases). The CDR3 totals 15 residues. Trimming took off 5 bases at V and 4 bases at J, with 15 bases between the two ends. Germline V gene lookup returns CDR1 SGHAT and CDR2 FQNNGV. The CDR3 DNA is TGTGCCAGCAGCCCAAGGACAAGGGGTTACAATGAGCAGTTCTTC. Translating gives CASSPRTRGYNEQFF. The variable domain in full, with the rest retrieved from reference TRBV11-2 and TRBJ2-1, is EAGVAQSPRYKIIEKRQSVAFWCNPISGHATLYWYQQILGQGPKLLIQFQNNGVVDDSQLPKDRFSAERLKGVDSTLKIQPAKLEDSAVYLCASSPRTRGYNEQFFGPGTRLTVL.

In this sample, this clonotype turned up many times. The chain joins TRBV5-1 to TRBJ2-3, with 7 bases that match TRBD1. With V trimmed by 7 bases and J by 0 bases, 5 bases remained unmatched. CDR3 length: 14 residues. Germline V lookup: CDR1 SGHRS, CDR2 YFSETQ. This CDR3 is CASRQGVSTDTQYF. The CDR3 DNA reads TGCGCCAGCCGACAGGGCGTGAGCACAGATACGCAGTATTTT.